This T cell receptor beta chain was identified during a study of cytomegalovirus exposure and HLA in healthy donors. The PCR ran on 60 Vbeta and 13 Jbeta primers. The assay was immunoSEQ multiplex PCR, and TCRdb's table has in-frame clones only and misses some. This sample's table reports around 140,000 clones. Germline V gene data show CDR1 as SGHNT and CDR2 as YYREEE (reference sequence). This CDR3 region has 13 residues. V was clipped by 7 bases and J by 4 bases; unmatched bases: 1. The sample was PBMCs. This sequence was found in a woman aged 40-49 years in good health and CMV-seropositive. The chain combines TRBV5-4 with TRBJ2-1; 11 bases are shared with TRBD2. Written as DNA, the CDR3 is TGTGCCAGCGGGACTAGCGGATACAATGAGCAGTTCTTC. Translated, it gives CASGTSGYNEQFF.